Listed below are T cell receptor beta chains from one sample, sequenced in a study of shared clonotypes between healthy human individuals. Sequenced by immunoSEQ multiplex PCR; TCRdb stores in-frame clones only, minus some. The sample yields 600,000 to 700,000 clones, less than 80% seen once. Sequenced: memory CD4+ T cells sorted from blood. The receptor set was obtained from a woman in her thirties in good health. CDR3s include the opening cysteine and the closing phenylalanine or tryptophan. The D gene is left open where the match is weak. A row's size may be missing; if present it is once, few, many or a size class.

v_gene: TRBV5-1
j_gene: TRBJ2-7
abundance: NA
d_gene: NA
CDR3nt: TGCGCCAGCAGCCCTACCGGGACATCTTACGAGCAGTACTTC
CDR3aa: CASSPTGTSYEQYF

v_gene: TRBV10-2
j_gene: TRBJ2-5
abundance: NA
d_gene: NA
CDR3nt: TGCGCCAGCACGCCGAACCTACCCATGGGAGAGACCCAGTACTTC
CDR3aa: CASTPNLPMGETQYF

v_gene: TRBV11-2
j_gene: TRBJ1-2
abundance: NA
d_gene: TRBD1
CDR3nt: TGTGCCAGCAGCACACCCAGAAGACAGGGTACTGGCTACACCTTC
CDR3aa: CASSTPRRQGTGYTF

v_gene: TRBV6-6
j_gene: TRBJ2-1
abundance: NA
d_gene: TRBD2
CDR3nt: TGTGCCAGCAGTTACGGGCGGGGGGAGCAGTTCTTC
CDR3aa: CASSYGRGEQFF

v_gene: TRBV28
j_gene: TRBJ2-6
abundance: NA
d_gene: NA
CDR3nt: TGTGCCAGCACCCCACTGGGCTCTGGGGCCAACGTCCTGACTTTC
CDR3aa: CASTPLGSGANVLTF

v_gene: TRBV2
j_gene: TRBJ2-1
abundance: NA
d_gene: NA
CDR3nt: TGTGCCATTAAGGGGGAGGGGAATGAGCAGTTCTTC
CDR3aa: CAIKGEGNEQFF

v_gene: TRBV7-9
j_gene: TRBJ2-7
abundance: NA
d_gene: NA
CDR3nt: TGTGCCAGCAGCCCCCCCGGGTACGAGCAGTACTTC
CDR3aa: CASSPPGYEQYF

v_gene: TRBV9
j_gene: TRBJ2-1
abundance: NA
d_gene: TRBD2
CDR3nt: TGTGCCAGCAGCGTATTGAGCGGGAACTCCTACAATGAGCAGTTCTTC
CDR3aa: CASSVLSGNSYNEQFF

v_gene: TRBV25-1
j_gene: TRBJ2-7
abundance: NA
d_gene: NA
CDR3nt: TGTGCCAGCAGTCGGGACACTTTCTACGAGCAGTACTTC
CDR3aa: CASSRDTFYEQYF

v_gene: TRBV29-1
j_gene: TRBJ2-2
abundance: NA
d_gene: NA
CDR3nt: TGCAGCGGGCAGACACCGAACACCGGGGAGCTGTTTTTT
CDR3aa: CSGQTPNTGELFF

v_gene: TRBV5-6
j_gene: TRBJ2-5
abundance: once
d_gene: TRBD2
CDR3nt: TGTGCCAGCAGCCATTCCGGGACTAGCGGGTGGATGGAGACCCAGTACTTC
CDR3aa: CASSHSGTSGWMETQYF

v_gene: TRBV5-4
j_gene: TRBJ1-2
abundance: NA
d_gene: NA
CDR3nt: TGTGCCAGCAGCATCCCGACAGACCAAAATGGCTACACCTTC
CDR3aa: CASSIPTDQNGYTF

v_gene: TRBV4-2
j_gene: TRBJ2-1
abundance: NA
d_gene: NA
CDR3nt: TGTGCCAGCAGCCAAACCCCTCGTGCGGACCACAATGAGCAGTTCTTC
CDR3aa: CASSQTPRADHNEQFF

v_gene: TRBV5-1
j_gene: TRBJ2-5
abundance: NA
d_gene: NA
CDR3nt: TGCGCCAGCAGTTCCGGGCAGGGGCAAGAGACCCAGTACTTC
CDR3aa: CASSSGQGQETQYF

v_gene: TRBV11-3
j_gene: TRBJ2-1
abundance: NA
d_gene: TRBD2
CDR3nt: TGTGCCAGCAGCTTCAGCGGGAGTTTAAATGAGCAGTTCTTC
CDR3aa: CASSFSGSLNEQFF

v_gene: TRBV10-1
j_gene: TRBJ1-4
abundance: once
d_gene: NA
CDR3nt: TGCGCCAGCAGTGAGGGCCCGGGTCGAGAAAAACTGTTTTTT
CDR3aa: CASSEGPGREKLFF

v_gene: TRBV5-6
j_gene: TRBJ2-2
abundance: NA
d_gene: NA
CDR3nt: TGTGCCAGCAGCTTCCCATTTGGCGGGGAGCTGTTTTTT
CDR3aa: CASSFPFGGELFF

v_gene: TRBV6-5
j_gene: TRBJ1-1
abundance: many
d_gene: TRBD1
CDR3nt: TGTGCCAGCAGTTCTTTCGGGACAGGGAACACTGAAGCTTTCTTT
CDR3aa: CASSSFGTGNTEAFF

v_gene: TRBV7-9
j_gene: TRBJ2-3
abundance: NA
d_gene: TRBD2
CDR3nt: TGTGCCAGCAGCTTAGAGGGACTAGGGGGAGATACGCAGTATTTT
CDR3aa: CASSLEGLGGDTQYF

v_gene: TRBV9
j_gene: TRBJ2-2
abundance: NA
d_gene: NA
CDR3nt: TGTGCCAGCAACAACGAGAACACCGGGGAGCTGTTTTTT
CDR3aa: CASNNENTGELFF

v_gene: TRBV9
j_gene: TRBJ1-5
abundance: NA
d_gene: TRBD1
CDR3nt: TGTGCCAGCAGCAGCGGGACAGTAGATCAGCCCCAGCATTTT
CDR3aa: CASSSGTVDQPQHF

v_gene: TRBV28
j_gene: TRBJ1-1
abundance: many
d_gene: NA
CDR3nt: TGTGCCAGCTATTTACTCCAGGGAGGGAGGAACACTGAAGCTTTCTTT
CDR3aa: CASYLLQGGRNTEAFF

v_gene: TRBV28
j_gene: TRBJ1-4
abundance: NA
d_gene: NA
CDR3nt: TGTGCCAGCAGCAGCAATGAAAAACTGTTTTTT
CDR3aa: CASSSNEKLFF

v_gene: TRBV6-4
j_gene: TRBJ1-1
abundance: NA
d_gene: NA
CDR3nt: TGTGCCAGCAGAATACAGGGAGGGAACACTGAAGCTTTCTTT
CDR3aa: CASRIQGGNTEAFF

v_gene: TRBV30
j_gene: TRBJ1-2
abundance: NA
d_gene: NA
CDR3nt: TGTGCCTGGAGTGTACCCAGCCAGATCTATGGCTACACCTTC
CDR3aa: CAWSVPSQIYGYTF

v_gene: TRBV18
j_gene: TRBJ2-7
abundance: NA
d_gene: NA
CDR3nt: TGTGCCAGCTCAGAGAAGGGCCTTGGGGGGTTCGAGCAGTACTTC
CDR3aa: CASSEKGLGGFEQYF

v_gene: TRBV7-2
j_gene: TRBJ2-1
abundance: NA
d_gene: TRBD2
CDR3nt: TGTGCCAGCAGCTTCGGCGGGAGTATTTTAGATGAGCAGTTCTTC
CDR3aa: CASSFGGSILDEQFF

v_gene: TRBV10-3
j_gene: TRBJ1-4
abundance: NA
d_gene: NA
CDR3nt: TGTGCCATCACCGGGACTTTGGGTGAAAAACTGTTTTTT
CDR3aa: CAITGTLGEKLFF

v_gene: TRBV10-3
j_gene: TRBJ1-1
abundance: NA
d_gene: NA
CDR3nt: TGTGCCATCAGTGGGGGGGCGAACACTGAAGCTTTCTTT
CDR3aa: CAISGGANTEAFF